This is a list of T cell receptor beta chains from one sample in a study of blood T cell repertoires in COVID-19. The protocol was immunoSEQ multiplex PCR, while the TCRdb copy is restricted to in-frame clones and leaves out a portion. The sample holds around 130,000 clones; approximately 84% are singletons and the top ten take 1.5% to 2%. The material sequenced was PBMCs or T cells enriched from blood (not recorded which). The receptors were sampled from a woman aged 18-29 years who had been exposed to COVID-19. The CDR3 runs from the conserved cysteine through the conserved F or W. A D gene is named only where the DNA matches it firmly.

- | TRBV29-1 | CSVEDLAGAGIQYF
- | TRBV18 | CASSASPGLETQYF
TRBD1 | TRBV18 | CASSPTPTGGSTEAFF
TRBD2 | TRBV3-1/TRBV3-2 | CASSQVAGTNQYF
- | TRBV2 | CASLRSREAPYEQYF
- | TRBV6-5 | CASSWQGQMGTEAFF
TRBD1 | TRBV5-8 | CASSLDSRGFTEAFF
- | TRBV12-3/TRBV12-4 | CASSLNRVYEQYF
TRBD1 | TRBV2 | CASSKGQNYNEQFF
TRBD1 | TRBV5-1 | CASSNFEGTGVQTQYF
- | TRBV7-3 | CASSLVQGADTQYF
- | TRBV2 | CASSNRGAGNNEQFF
TRBD1 | TRBV7-9 | CASSSGQGTYEQYF
TRBD1 | TRBV5-4 | CASSSRTGINEQFF
TRBD1 | TRBV7-2 | CASSLIQGVYGYTF
- | TRBV28 | CASSFGAGSSTDTQYF
- | TRBV28 | CASSLGGDHNSPLHF
TRBD2 | TRBV6-2/TRBV6-3 | CASSQGLAGIYEQYF
- | TRBV10-3 | CAIEGEGSSGNTIYF
- | TRBV11-2 | CASSLDLEYEQFF
TRBD2 | TRBV5-1 | CASSLVLAGSYNEQFF
TRBD2 | TRBV29-1 | CSVLLLLAGNQETQYF